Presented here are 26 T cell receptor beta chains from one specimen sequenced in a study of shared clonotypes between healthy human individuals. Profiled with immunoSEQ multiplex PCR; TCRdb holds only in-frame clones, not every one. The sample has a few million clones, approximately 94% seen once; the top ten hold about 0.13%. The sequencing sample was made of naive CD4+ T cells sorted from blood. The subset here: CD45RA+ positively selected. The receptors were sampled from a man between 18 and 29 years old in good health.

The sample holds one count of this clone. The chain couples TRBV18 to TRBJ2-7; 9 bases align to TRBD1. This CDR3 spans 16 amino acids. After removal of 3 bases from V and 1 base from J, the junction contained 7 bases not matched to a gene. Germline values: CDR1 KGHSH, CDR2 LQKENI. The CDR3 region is CASSPVRDRVSYEQYF. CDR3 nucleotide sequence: TGTGCCAGCTCACCGGTACGGGACAGGGTATCCTACGAGCAGTACTTC.

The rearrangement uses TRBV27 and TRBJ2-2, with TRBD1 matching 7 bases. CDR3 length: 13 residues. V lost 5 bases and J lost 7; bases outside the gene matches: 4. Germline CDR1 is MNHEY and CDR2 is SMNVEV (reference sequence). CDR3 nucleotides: TGTGCCAGCAGTGGGACAGAAGGCGGGGAGCTGTTTTTT. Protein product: CASSGTEGGELFF.

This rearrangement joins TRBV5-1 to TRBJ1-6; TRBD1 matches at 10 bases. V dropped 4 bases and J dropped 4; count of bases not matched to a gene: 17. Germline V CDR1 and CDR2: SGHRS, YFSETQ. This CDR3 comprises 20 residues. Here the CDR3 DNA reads TGCGCCAGCAGCACCTTTAGCCGGGACAGGGGAAGCAGTTATAATTCACCCCTCCACTTT. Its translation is CASSTFSRDRGSSYNSPLHF. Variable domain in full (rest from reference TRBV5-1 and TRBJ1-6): KAGVTQTPRYLIKTRGQQVTLSCSPISGHRSVSWYQQTPGQGLQFLFEYFSETQRNKGNFPGRFSGRQFSNSRSEMNVSTLELGDSALYLCASSTFSRDRGSSYNSPLHFGNGTRLTVT.

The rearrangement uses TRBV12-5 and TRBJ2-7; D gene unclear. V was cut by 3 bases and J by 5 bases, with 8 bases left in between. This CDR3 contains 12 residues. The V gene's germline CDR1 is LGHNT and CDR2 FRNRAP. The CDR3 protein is CASGLKGNEQYF. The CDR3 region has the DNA TGTGCTAGTGGTTTAAAAGGCAACGAGCAGTACTTC.

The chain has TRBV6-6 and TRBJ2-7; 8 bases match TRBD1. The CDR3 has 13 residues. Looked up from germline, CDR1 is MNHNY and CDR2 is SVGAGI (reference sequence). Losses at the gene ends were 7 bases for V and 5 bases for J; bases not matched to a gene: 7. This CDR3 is CASKQGGSHEQYF. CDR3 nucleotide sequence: TGTGCCAGCAAACAGGGGGGCTCTCACGAGCAGTACTTC.

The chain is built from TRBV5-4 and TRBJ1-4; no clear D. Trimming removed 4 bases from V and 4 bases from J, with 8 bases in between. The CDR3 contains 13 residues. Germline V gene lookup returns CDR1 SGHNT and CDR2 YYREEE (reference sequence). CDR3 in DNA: TGTGCCAGCAGCCCTTTCGGTAATGAAAAACTGTTTTTT. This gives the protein CASSPFGNEKLFF. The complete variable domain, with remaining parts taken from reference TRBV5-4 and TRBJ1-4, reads ETGVTQSPTHLIKTRGQQVTLRCSSQSGHNTVSWYQQALGQGPQFIFQYYREEENGRGNFPPRFSGLQFPNYSSELNVNALELDDSALYLCASSPFGNEKLFFGSGTQLSVL.

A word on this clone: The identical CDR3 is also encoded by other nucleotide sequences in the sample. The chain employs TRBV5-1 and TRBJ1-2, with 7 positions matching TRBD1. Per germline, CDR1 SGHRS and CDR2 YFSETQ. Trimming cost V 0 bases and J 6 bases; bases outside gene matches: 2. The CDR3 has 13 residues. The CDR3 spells CASSLGQGNGYTF. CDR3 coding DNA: TGCGCCAGCAGCTTGGGACAGGGCAATGGCTACACCTTC.

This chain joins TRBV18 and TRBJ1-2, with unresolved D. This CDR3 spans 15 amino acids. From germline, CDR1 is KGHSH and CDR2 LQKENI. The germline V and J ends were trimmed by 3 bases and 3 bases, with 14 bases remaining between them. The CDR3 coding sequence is TGTGCCAGCTCACCCTTAATGATCGGGGACTATGGCTACACCTTC. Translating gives CASSPLMIGDYGYTF.

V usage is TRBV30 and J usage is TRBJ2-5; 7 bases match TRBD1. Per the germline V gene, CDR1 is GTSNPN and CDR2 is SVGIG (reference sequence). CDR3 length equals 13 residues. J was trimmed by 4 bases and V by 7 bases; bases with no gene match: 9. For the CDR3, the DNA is TGTGCCTCCTCTCCGGCAGGGGGAGAGACCCAGTACTTC. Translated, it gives CASSPAGGETQYF.

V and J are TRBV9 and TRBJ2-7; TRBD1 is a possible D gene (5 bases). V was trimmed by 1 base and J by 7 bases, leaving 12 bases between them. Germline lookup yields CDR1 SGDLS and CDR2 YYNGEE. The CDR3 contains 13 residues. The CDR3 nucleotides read TGTGCCAGCAGCGTACAGGGTTCTGGGGAGCAGTACTTC. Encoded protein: CASSVQGSGEQYF. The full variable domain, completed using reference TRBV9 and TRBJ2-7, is DSGVTQTPKHLITATGQRVTLRCSPRSGDLSVYWYQQSLDQGLQFLIQYYNGEERAKGNILERFSAQQFPDLHSELNLSSLELGDSALYFCASSVQGSGEQYFGPGTRLTVT.

CDR3 nucleotide sequence: TGTGCCAGCAGCCTCGGGGATACGCAGTATTTT. It translates to CASSLGDTQYF. The chain uses TRBV25-1 and TRBJ2-3, with D hard to call. The V end lost 6 bases, the J end lost 6 bases, and 7 bases lay between the germline ends. Germline V lookup: CDR1 MGHDK, CDR2 SYGVNS. The CDR3 length is 11 residues.

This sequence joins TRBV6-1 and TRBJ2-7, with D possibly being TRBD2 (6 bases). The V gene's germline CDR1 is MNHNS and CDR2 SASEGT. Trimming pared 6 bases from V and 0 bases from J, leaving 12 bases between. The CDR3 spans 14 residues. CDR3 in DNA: TGTGCCAGCAGCTCCGGGAGTGTCTCCTACGAGCAGTACTTC. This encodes CASSSGSVSYEQYF.

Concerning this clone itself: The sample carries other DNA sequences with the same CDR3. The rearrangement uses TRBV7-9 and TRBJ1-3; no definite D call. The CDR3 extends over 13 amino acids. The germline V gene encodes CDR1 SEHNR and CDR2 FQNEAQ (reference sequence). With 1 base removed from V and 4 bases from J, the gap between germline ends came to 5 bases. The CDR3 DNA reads TGTGCCAGCAGCTTAGGGCAGGGAAACACCATATATTTT. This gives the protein CASSLGQGNTIYF.

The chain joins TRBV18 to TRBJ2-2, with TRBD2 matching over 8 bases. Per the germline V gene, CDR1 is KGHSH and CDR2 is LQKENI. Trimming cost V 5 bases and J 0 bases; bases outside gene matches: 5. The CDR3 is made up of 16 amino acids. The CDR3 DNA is TGTGCCAGCTCATCCCTAGCGGGTACGAACACCGGGGAGCTGTTTTTT. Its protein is CASSSLAGTNTGELFF.

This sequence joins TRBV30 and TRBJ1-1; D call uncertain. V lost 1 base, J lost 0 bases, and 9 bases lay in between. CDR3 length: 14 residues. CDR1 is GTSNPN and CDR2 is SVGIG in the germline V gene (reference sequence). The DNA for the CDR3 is TGTGCCTGGAGTGGACCGACGTTGAACACTGAAGCTTTCTTT. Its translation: CAWSGPTLNTEAFF. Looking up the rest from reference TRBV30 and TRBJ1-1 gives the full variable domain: SQTIHQWPATLVQPVGSPLSLECTVEGTSNPNLYWYRQAAGRGLQLLFYSVGIGQISSEVPQNLSASRPQDRQFILSSKKLLLSDSGFYLCAWSGPTLNTEAFFGQGTRLTVV.

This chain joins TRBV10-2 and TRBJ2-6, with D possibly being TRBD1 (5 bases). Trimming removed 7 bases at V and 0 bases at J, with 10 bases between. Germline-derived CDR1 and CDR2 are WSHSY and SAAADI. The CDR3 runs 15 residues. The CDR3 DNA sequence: TGCGCCAGCAATCAGGGCCCCTCTGGGGCCAACGTCCTGACTTTC. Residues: CASNQGPSGANVLTF.

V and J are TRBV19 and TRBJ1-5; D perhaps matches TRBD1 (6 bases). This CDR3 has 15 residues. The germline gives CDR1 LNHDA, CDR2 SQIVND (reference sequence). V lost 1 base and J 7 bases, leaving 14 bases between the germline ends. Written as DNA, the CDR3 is TGTGCCAGTAGTATAGGGTCGGGGGGCGGACAGCCCCAGCATTTT. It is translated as CASSIGSGGGQPQHF.

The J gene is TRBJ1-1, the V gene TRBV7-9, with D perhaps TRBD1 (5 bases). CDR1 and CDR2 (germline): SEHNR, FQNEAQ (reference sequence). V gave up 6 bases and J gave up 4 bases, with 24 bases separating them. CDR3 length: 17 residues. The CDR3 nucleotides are TGTGCCAGCAGAAACGACCTCGGGGGGATCCGGGCCACTGAAGCTTTCTTT. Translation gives CASRNDLGGIRATEAFF.

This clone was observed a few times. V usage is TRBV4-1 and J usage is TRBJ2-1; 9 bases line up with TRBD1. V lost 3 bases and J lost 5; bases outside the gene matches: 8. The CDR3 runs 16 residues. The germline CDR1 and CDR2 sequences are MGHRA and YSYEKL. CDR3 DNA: TGCGCCAGCAGCCAGGGCGGACAGGGGCTTGACAATGAGCAGTTCTTC. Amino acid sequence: CASSQGGQGLDNEQFF.

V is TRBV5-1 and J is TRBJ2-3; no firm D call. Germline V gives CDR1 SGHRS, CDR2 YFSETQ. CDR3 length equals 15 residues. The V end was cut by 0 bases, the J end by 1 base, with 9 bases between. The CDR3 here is CASSLDQPRTDTQYF. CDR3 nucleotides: TGCGCCAGCAGCTTGGACCAGCCGCGCACAGATACGCAGTATTTT.

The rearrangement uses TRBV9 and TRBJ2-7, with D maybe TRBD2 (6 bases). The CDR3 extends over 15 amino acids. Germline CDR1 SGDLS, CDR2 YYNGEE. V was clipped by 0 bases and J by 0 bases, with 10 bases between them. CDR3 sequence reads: CASSVAGGNSYEQYF. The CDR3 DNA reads TGTGCCAGCAGCGTAGCTGGCGGGAACTCCTACGAGCAGTACTTC.

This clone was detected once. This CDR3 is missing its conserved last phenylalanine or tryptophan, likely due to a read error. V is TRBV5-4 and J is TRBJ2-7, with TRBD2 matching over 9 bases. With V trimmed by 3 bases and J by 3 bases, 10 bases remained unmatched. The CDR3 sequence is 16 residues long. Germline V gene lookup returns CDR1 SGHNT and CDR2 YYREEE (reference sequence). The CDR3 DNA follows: TGTGCCAGCAGCTCCCCGGGGCTAGCGGGATACTACGAGCAGTACCTC. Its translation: CASSSPGLAGYYEQYL.

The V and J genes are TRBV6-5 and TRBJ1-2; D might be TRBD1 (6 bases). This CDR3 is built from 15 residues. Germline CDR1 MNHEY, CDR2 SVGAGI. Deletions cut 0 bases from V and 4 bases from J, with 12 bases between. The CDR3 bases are TGTGCCAGCAGTTACTCGATAGGGACAATCTATGGCTACACCTTC. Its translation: CASSYSIGTIYGYTF.

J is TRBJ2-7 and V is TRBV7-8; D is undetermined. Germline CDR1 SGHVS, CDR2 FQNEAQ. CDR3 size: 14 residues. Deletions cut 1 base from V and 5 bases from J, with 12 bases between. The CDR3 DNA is TGTGCCAGCAGCTTAGATCTGGGCCGGAACGAGCAGTACTTC. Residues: CASSLDLGRNEQYF. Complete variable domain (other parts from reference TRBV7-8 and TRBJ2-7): GAGVSQSPRYKVAKRGQDVALRCDPISGHVSLFWYQQALGQGPEFLTYFQNEAQLDKSGLPSDRFFAERPEGSVSTLKIQRTQQEDSAVYLCASSLDLGRNEQYFGPGTRLTVT.

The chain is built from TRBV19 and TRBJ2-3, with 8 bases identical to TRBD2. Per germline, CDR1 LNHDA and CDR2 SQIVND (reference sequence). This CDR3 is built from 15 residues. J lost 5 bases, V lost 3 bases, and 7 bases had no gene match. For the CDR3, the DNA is TGTGCCAGTAGTATTTCGGGGGGGCAGGTAGATACGCAGTATTTT. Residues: CASSISGGQVDTQYF.

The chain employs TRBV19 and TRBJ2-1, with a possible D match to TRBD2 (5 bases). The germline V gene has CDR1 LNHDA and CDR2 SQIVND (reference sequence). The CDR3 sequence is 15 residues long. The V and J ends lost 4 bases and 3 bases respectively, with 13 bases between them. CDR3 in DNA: TGTGCCAGTAGTACATCAGGAGGAGGCTACAATGAGCAGTTCTTC. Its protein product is CASSTSGGGYNEQFF.